Below are 14 T cell receptor beta chains sequenced from a single sample in a study of shared clonotypes between healthy human individuals. Only in-frame clones appear in the TCRdb table, and some are missing; sequencing was by immunoSEQ multiplex PCR. The table lists roughly 1 million clones, about four fifths of them singletons. The sample comprised memory CD4+ T cells from PBMCs. Subset denoted: CD45RA-negative fraction. Receptor source: a man aged 18 to 29 in good health. Some clones in this sample may be carry-over from other donors' samples.

The chain employs TRBV27 and TRBJ2-3; D is uncertain. V gave up 4 bases and J gave up 2 bases, with 13 bases separating them. Germline values: CDR1 MNHEY, CDR2 SMNVEV (reference sequence). CDR3 length: 15 residues. The CDR3 coding sequence is TGTGCCAGCAGTTCATCTACAACGAACACAGATACGCAGTATTTT. It yields the protein CASSSSTTNTDTQYF.

This clone was seen more than once but under ten times. The chain joins TRBV19 to TRBJ2-3; possibly TRBD2 for D (6 bases). Germline CDR1 LNHDA, CDR2 SQIVND (reference sequence). The V end was cut by 3 bases, the J end by 1 base, with 14 bases between. The CDR3 sequence is 16 residues long. The CDR3 bases are TGTGCCAGTAGTATCAGTGGCGGGGTCGGCACAGATACGCAGTATTTT. It translates to CASSISGGVGTDTQYF.

A word on this clone: Other DNA sequences in this specimen translate into the identical CDR3. The chain employs TRBV6-6 and TRBJ1-5; D unclear. This CDR3 region has 13 residues. Trimming pared 2 bases from V and 3 bases from J, leaving 5 bases between. Germline V gene sequence: CDR1 MNHNY, CDR2 SVGAGI (reference sequence). In DNA, the CDR3 is TGTGCCAGCAGTTACAGTACCAATCAGCCCCAGCATTTT. Translating gives CASSYSTNQPQHF.

CDR3 nucleotide sequence: TGTGCCGTCCGGACAGGGGGCTTTGAGGAAGCTTTCTTT. Residues: CAVRTGGFEEAFF. The rearrangement uses TRBV10-3 and TRBJ1-1; 11 bases are a match to TRBD1. The germline CDR1 and CDR2 sequences are ENHRY and SYGVKD. V lost 11 bases and J lost 8; bases outside the gene matches: 10. The CDR3 has 13 amino acids.

Worth noting for this clone: This likely traces to a read error, being one base from a far larger clone. The genes are TRBV5-4 and TRBJ2-7, with D uncertain. Germline values: CDR1 SGHNT, CDR2 YYREEE (reference sequence). The CDR3 totals 13 residues. Trimming shortened V by 2 bases and J by 2 bases, and 8 bases separated the two germline ends. CDR3 amino acids: CASSLSQAYEQYF. The CDR3 DNA sequence: TGTGCCAGCAGCTTAAGCCAGGCCTACGAGCAGTACTTC.

Of note for this clone: In the same sample, other DNA sequences code for this CDR3. J is TRBJ2-3 and V is TRBV5-1; TRBD1 matches at 7 bases. Trimming cost V 0 bases and J 2 bases; bases outside gene matches: 6. This CDR3 region has 16 residues. Germline lookup yields CDR1 SGHRS and CDR2 YFSETQ. The CDR3 DNA reads as TGCGCCAGCAGCTTGGGTGGGACAGAATCCACAGATACGCAGTATTTT. Protein: CASSLGGTESTDTQYF.

CDR3: CASRLGGANTGELFF. The CDR3 region has the DNA TGTGCCAGCAGACTGGGGGGAGCGAACACCGGGGAGCTGTTTTTT. The chain is built from TRBV28 and TRBJ2-2; D is perhaps TRBD2 (6 bases). Trimming stripped 6 bases from V and 0 bases from J, with 11 bases between. This CDR3 contains 15 residues. Looked up from germline, CDR1 is MDHEN and CDR2 is SYDVKM.

The chain has TRBV30 and TRBJ1-3; possible D gene TRBD1, 5 bases. The V and J ends lost 4 bases and 8 bases respectively, with 18 bases between them. This CDR3 is built from 14 residues. Looked up from germline, CDR1 is GTSNPN and CDR2 is SVGIG (reference sequence). The CDR3 DNA reads as TGTGCCTGGAAACAATTCCAGAGGGGCTACACCATATATTTT. Its protein product is CAWKQFQRGYTIYF.

The chain recombines TRBV28 with TRBJ1-1, with 7 positions matching TRBD1. Unmatched junction bases numbered 4, after V lost 1 base and J lost 11 bases. Germline CDR1 reads MDHEN; CDR2 reads SYDVKM. CDR3 length equals 12 residues. The CDR3 here is CASSLFGQEAFF. As DNA, the CDR3 is TGTGCCAGCAGTTTATTTGGACAGGAGGCTTTCTTT. Combining the CDR3 with reference TRBV28 and TRBJ1-1 gives the whole variable domain DVKVTQSSRYLVKRTGEKVFLECVQDMDHENMFWYRQDPGLGLRLIYFSYDVKMKEKGDIPEGYSVSREKKERFSLILESASTNQTSMYLCASSLFGQEAFFGQGTRLTVV.

The J gene is TRBJ1-5, the V gene TRBV28, with D unresolved. The germline V gene encodes CDR1 MDHEN and CDR2 SYDVKM. This CDR3 is built from 13 residues. The V and J ends lost 6 bases and 2 bases respectively, with 8 bases between them. CDR3 sequence: CASRFSGNQPQHF. Written as DNA, the CDR3 is TGTGCCAGCAGGTTCTCCGGCAATCAGCCCCAGCATTTT. The full variable domain, rest sourced from reference TRBV28 and TRBJ1-5, is DVKVTQSSRYLVKRTGEKVFLECVQDMDHENMFWYRQDPGLGLRLIYFSYDVKMKEKGDIPEGYSVSREKKERFSLILESASTNQTSMYLCASRFSGNQPQHFGDGTRLSIL.

The gene calls are TRBV7-3 and TRBJ2-2, with D possibly being TRBD2 (6 bases). This CDR3 contains 14 residues. Trimming took 5 bases from V and 5 from J, leaving 12 bases between them. CDR1 is SGHTA and CDR2 is FQGTGA in the germline V gene. CDR3 bases: TGTGCCAGCAGCCCCCAAGCGGGTACCGGGGAGCTGTTTTTT. It codes for CASSPQAGTGELFF.

A remark on this clone: The sample holds other DNA sequences that translate to the same CDR3. The V and J genes are TRBV5-6 and TRBJ1-3; D remains ambiguous. Trimming took 5 bases from V and 5 from J, leaving 8 bases between them. This CDR3 has 12 amino acids. Germline assignment: CDR1 SGHDT and CDR2 YYEEEE. CDR3 protein: CASSFGRNTIYF. The CDR3 bases are TGTGCCAGCAGTTTCGGAAGAAACACCATATATTTT.

The genes are TRBV5-1 and TRBJ2-3, with 9 bases fitting TRBD2. J lost 4 bases, V lost 5 bases, and 14 bases had no gene match. Germline lookup yields CDR1 SGHRS and CDR2 YFSETQ. CDR3 size: 17 residues. CDR3 amino acids: CASRSSGGAGGSDTQYF. The CDR3 DNA follows: TGCGCCAGCAGGTCTTCGGGGGGAGCGGGAGGTTCAGATACGCAGTATTTT.

CDR3 bases: TGTGCCAGCAGCGACGACGGCTCCTATGGCTACACCTTC. It translates to CASSDDGSYGYTF. This chain links TRBV7-9 with TRBJ1-2; D gene uncertain. The V gene's germline CDR1 is SEHNR and CDR2 FQNEAQ (reference sequence). V shed 5 bases and J shed 4 bases, with 11 bases lying between them. This CDR3 has 13 amino acids. Supplemented by reference TRBV7-9 and TRBJ1-2, the full variable domain reads DTGVSQNPRHKITKRGQNVTFRCDPISEHNRLYWYRQTLGQGPEFLTYFQNEAQLEKSRLLSDRFSAERPKGSFSTLEIQRTEQGDSAMYLCASSDDGSYGYTFGSGTRLTVV.